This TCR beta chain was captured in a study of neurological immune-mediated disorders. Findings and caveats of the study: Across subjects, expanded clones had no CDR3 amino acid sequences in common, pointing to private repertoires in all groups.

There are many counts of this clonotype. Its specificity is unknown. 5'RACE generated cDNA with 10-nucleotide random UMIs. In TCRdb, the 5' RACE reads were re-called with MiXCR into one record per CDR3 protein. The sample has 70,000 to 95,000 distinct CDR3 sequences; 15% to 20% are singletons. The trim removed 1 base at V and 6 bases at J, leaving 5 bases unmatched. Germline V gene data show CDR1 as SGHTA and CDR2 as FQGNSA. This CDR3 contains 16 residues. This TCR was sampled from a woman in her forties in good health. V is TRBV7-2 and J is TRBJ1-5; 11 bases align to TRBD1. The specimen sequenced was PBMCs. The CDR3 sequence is CASSLERTGGSQPQHF. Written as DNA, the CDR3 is TGTGCCAGCAGCTTAGAACGGACAGGGGGCTCTCAGCCCCAGCATTTT.